This T cell receptor (beta chain) was captured by sequencing in a study of T cell clonality in common variable immunodeficiency. General study results and limits: Patient heterogeneity in the CVID cohort limited correlations between repertoire features and clinical complications.

Method: immunoSEQ multiplex PCR; TCRdb's copy keeps in-frame clones and lacks some. Captured here are about 60,000 clones, none seen once; the top ten comprise about 1.8%. Between the trimmed V and J ends, which lost 6 bases and 4 bases, there was a span of 15 bases. This CDR3 comprises 14 residues. Germline CDR1 and CDR2: MDHEN and SYDVKM. This clone was counted at least ten times. The target antigen is unknown. The read comes to an end 3 residues before the CDR3 does, leaving the germline J gene to fill in the end. The sequencing input was peripheral blood mononuclear cells. J is TRBJ1-1 and V is TRBV28, with a tentative D call TRBD1 (5 bases). The TCR sequence derives from a person aged 18 to 75 in good health. The sequenced CDR3 bases are TGTGCCAGCAGACCGCCTCAGGGTCCCACTGAA. Translation gives CASRPPQGPTE. The CDR3 reads in full as CASRPPQGPTEAFF. Variable domain in full (rest from reference TRBV28 and TRBJ1-1): DVKVTQSSRYLVKRTGEKVFLECVQDMDHENMFWYRQDPGLGLRLIYFSYDVKMKEKGDIPEGYSVSREKKERFSLILESASTNQTSMYLCASRPPQGPTEAFFGQGTRLTVV.